The rows below give T cell receptor beta chains drawn from one sample of a study of somatic mutations in cytotoxic T cells in rheumatoid arthritis. The table came from immunoSEQ multiplex PCR; TCRdb's copy has only in-frame clones and leaves some out. Found here are approximately 20,000 clones, almost 85% of them singletons; the top ten hold about 10%. Sequencing was done on a sample of CD8+ T cells sorted from blood. These receptor sequences come from a woman in her 50s in good health. Both conserved end residues are part of each CDR3. A D gene is named only where the DNA matches it firmly. Expanded clones are given a class, and other clones once, few, many or no size at all.

J gene	V gene	D gene	clone size	CDR3 DNA	CDR3 protein
TRBJ1-4	TRBV19	TRBD1	few	TGTGCCAGTAGTTGGGGAAGACAGGGCGAAAAACTGTTTTTT	CASSWGRQGEKLFF
TRBJ1-1	TRBV19	TRBD1	-	TGTGCCAGTAGTCCGGGACAGTTGGAGACTGAAGCTTTCTTT	CASSPGQLETEAFF
TRBJ2-3	TRBV2	-	-	TGTGCCAGCAGCTACCCCAGGGATTCTGGCACAGATACGCAGTATTTT	CASSYPRDSGTDTQYF
TRBJ2-7	TRBV30	-	-	TGTGCCTGGAGTGGGGCAGCCAGCTCCTACGAGCAGTACTTC	CAWSGAASSYEQYF
TRBJ2-1	TRBV5-6	-	-	TGTGCCAGCAACCTAGCCAACTACAATGAGCAGTTCTTC	CASNLANYNEQFF
TRBJ1-2	TRBV29-1	-	-	TGCAGCGTTGAAGATCAACAGCTTCTGGACGGCTACACCTTC	CSVEDQQLLDGYTF
TRBJ1-2	TRBV6-6	-	few	TGTGCCAGCAGTTACGGGGGCCCCAATGGCTACACCTTC	CASSYGGPNGYTF
TRBJ2-3	TRBV15	-	-	TGTGCCACCAGCAGAGACCCCCGTGCTGGGGTTTGGACAGATACGCAGTATTTT	CATSRDPRAGVWTDTQYF
TRBJ2-5	TRBV9	TRBD1	-	TGTGCCAGCAGCGCCAACGGACAGGGGGCGGGGGAGACCCAGTACTTC	CASSANGQGAGETQYF
TRBJ2-2	TRBV7-9	TRBD2	once	TGTGCCAGCAGCCCCTCGGGACTAGCGCTGAACACCGGGGAGCTGTTTTTT	CASSPSGLALNTGELFF
TRBJ2-3	TRBV23-1	-	-	TGCGCCAGCAGTCTTATTATAGCGGATACAGATACGCAGTATTTT	CASSLIIADTDTQYF
TRBJ2-2	TRBV13	TRBD1	-	TGTGCCAGCAGGCAGGGGGCGAACACCGGGGAGCTGTTTTTT	CASRQGANTGELFF
TRBJ2-7	TRBV5-1	TRBD1	-	TGCGCCAGCAGCACGTTGCCGGGACAGAGCTACGAGCAGTACTTC	CASSTLPGQSYEQYF
TRBJ2-7	TRBV5-8	TRBD2	-	TGTGCCAGCAGCGCGGGACTAGCGGATTCCTACGAGCAGTACTTC	CASSAGLADSYEQYF
TRBJ2-7	TRBV4-1	TRBD1	once	TGCGCCAGCAGTCCCGGGACAGGGGAAGCCTACGAGCAGTACTTC	CASSPGTGEAYEQYF
TRBJ2-7	TRBV14	TRBD2	-	TGTGCCAGCAGCCAGGGGGGGTACGAGCAGTACTTC	CASSQGGYEQYF
TRBJ2-7	TRBV7-9	-	once	TGTGCCAGCAGTTCAGGGAGTTGGTCTACTGTCGAGCAGTACTTC	CASSSGSWSTVEQYF
TRBJ2-5	TRBV6-4	-	-	TGTGCCAGCAGTGCCAAGGCGGGGCCCAGGGAGACCCAGTACTTC	CASSAKAGPRETQYF
TRBJ1-4	TRBV19	TRBD1	-	TGTGCCAGTAGTATCGCACAGGGGTTAACTAATGAAAAACTGTTTTTT	CASSIAQGLTNEKLFF
TRBJ2-1	TRBV5-6	TRBD2	-	TGTGCCAGCAGCTTAGGACTAGGGGTTCCAGAGCAGTTCTTC	CASSLGLGVPEQFF
TRBJ2-2	TRBV19	-	-	TGTGCCAGTAGTCCCATCGGAGGGGCCGACACCGGGGAGCTGTTTTTT	CASSPIGGADTGELFF
TRBJ2-2	TRBV7-9	-	-	TGTGCCAGCAGCTCGGGGGACCTGAACACCGGGGAGCTGTTTTTT	CASSSGDLNTGELFF
TRBJ1-5	TRBV5-6	-	-	TGTGCCAGCAGCTTGGGACAGCGAGGGGATCAGCCCCAGCATTTT	CASSLGQRGDQPQHF
TRBJ2-5	TRBV9	-	-	TGTGCCAGCAGCGTAGCAAACAGCGGGGAGACCCAGTACTTC	CASSVANSGETQYF
TRBJ1-1	TRBV9	-	-	TGTGCCAGCAGCCCGGAGGGATACACTGAAGCTTTCTTT	CASSPEGYTEAFF
TRBJ2-7	TRBV9	TRBD2	-	TGTGCCAGCAGCCCGTGGACTAGCGGGAGTTTAAACGAGCAGTACTTC	CASSPWTSGSLNEQYF
TRBJ2-3	TRBV7-9	-	once	TGTGCCAGCAGCACCTCGGACCTCCGGGGAGATACGCAGTATTTT	CASSTSDLRGDTQYF
TRBJ2-3	TRBV9	-	-	TGTGCCAGCAGCGCTCGAGGGACTCCTACGGGAGATACGCAGTATTTT	CASSARGTPTGDTQYF